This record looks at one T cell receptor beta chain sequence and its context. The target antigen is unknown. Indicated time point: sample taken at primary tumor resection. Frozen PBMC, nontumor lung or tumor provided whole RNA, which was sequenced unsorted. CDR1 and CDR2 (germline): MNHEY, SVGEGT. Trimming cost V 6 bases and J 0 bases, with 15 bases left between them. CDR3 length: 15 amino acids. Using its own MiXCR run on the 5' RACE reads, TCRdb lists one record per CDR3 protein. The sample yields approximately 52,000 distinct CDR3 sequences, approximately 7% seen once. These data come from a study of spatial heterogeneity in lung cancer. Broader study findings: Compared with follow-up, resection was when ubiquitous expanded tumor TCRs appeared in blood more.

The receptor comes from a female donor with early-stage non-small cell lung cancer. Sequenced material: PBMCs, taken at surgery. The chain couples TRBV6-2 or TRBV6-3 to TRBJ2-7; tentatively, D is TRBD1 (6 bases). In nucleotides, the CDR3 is TGTGCCAGCAGGATAAGATTACAGGGCTCCTACGAGCAGTACTTC. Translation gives CASRIRLQGSYEQYF.